What follows are 3 T cell receptor beta chains derived from one specimen sequenced in a study of regulatory and conventional T cells in RAG deficiency. Sequencing was performed with immunoSEQ multiplex PCR; in TCRdb, only in-frame clones are kept and a portion is missing. The profile shows roughly 28,000 clones, roughly 95% of them singletons. The sorted conventional CD4+ T cells were CD25-low and CD127-high, with genomic DNA sequenced. The sample was also linked to a second study, of regulatory T cells. That work adds: The primer mix had 52 TRBV and 13 TRBJ primers.

The sequencing input was CD25- CD4+ T cells sorted from blood. Receptors originate from a human donor in good health.

V usage is TRBV9 and J usage is TRBJ2-1; TRBD2 matches at 7 bases. V lost 4 bases to trimming and J lost 4 bases; unmatched junction nucleotides: 8. CDR3 length equals 15 residues. CDR1 and CDR2 (germline): SGDLS, YYNGEE. CDR3 sequence reads: CASSSRLAGYNEQFF. The CDR3 DNA follows: TGTGCCAGCAGCTCCCGACTAGCAGGGTACAATGAGCAGTTCTTC.

This clone was observed a single time. DNA of the CDR3: TGCAGCGGACAGGGGGGAGGAAACACTGAAGCTTTCTTT. Its protein product is CSGQGGGNTEAFF. V is TRBV29-1 and J is TRBJ1-1; TRBD1 matches at 9 bases. J gave up 2 bases and V 7 bases, and 5 bases lay outside the gene matches. From germline, CDR1 is SQVTM and CDR2 ANQGSEA. The CDR3 contains 13 residues. The full variable domain, its missing parts supplied by reference TRBV29-1 and TRBJ1-1, is SAVISQKPSRDICQRGTSLTIQCQVDSQVTMMFWYRQQPGQSLTLIATANQGSEATYESGFVIDKFPISRPNLTFSTLTVSNMSPEDSSIYLCSGQGGGNTEAFFGQGTRLTVV.

The rearrangement links TRBV5-6 to TRBJ1-2; 10 bases are a match to TRBD1. The CDR3 sequence is 16 residues long. Germline CDR1 and CDR2: SGHDT and YYEEEE. V trimming: 5 bases; J trimming: 6 bases; junction bases outside the gene matches: 13. CDR3 loop: CASSFPYRTGGDGYTF. In DNA, the CDR3 is TGTGCCAGCAGTTTCCCATACCGGACAGGGGGAGATGGCTACACCTTC.